Below, one T cell receptor beta chain is given with its context. Its binding antigen is unknown. Base qualities were left out, and no much larger clone turns up one base away. The library was built by means of the immunoSEQ multiplex PCR assay. TCRdb stores this immuneACCESS table with in-frame sequences only. Part of the clones is absent; in the studies checked, under half of the shortfall reflects unresolved V genes, and no reason is known for the rest. The sample table shows hundreds of thousands of clones, and roughly 90% are seen once. The top ten hold about 0.01% of the sample. This record belongs to a study of shared T cell receptors in the human thymus (dated by TCRdb to the early 2020s). At the level of the whole study: The study examined how self-reactive, shared T-cell receptor alpha chains are generated in the human thymus.

Taken from cysteine to phenylalanine, the CDR3 has 17 residues. The kept DNA is CDR3 alone, 51 bases in frame from the first base. V was cut back by 2 bases and J by 8 bases, leaving a gap of 22 bases between them. The CDR1 and CDR2 encoded by the germline V gene (reference sequence) are MNHEY and SMNVEV. These data were also filed under a second study, of human thymus T cells. Taken from the second paper: Donors were immunologically healthy infants undergoing open corrective cardiac surgery for congenital heart defects in Finland. Thymus tissue was obtained as surgical resects removed during corrective cardiac surgery. Biased V and J gene segment usage appeared to be present in both thymic and peripheral blood repertoires. The related research reported highly overlapping thymic TCR repertoires among unrelated individuals. The study described the TCR alpha and beta repertoires in under 10 infant thymus samples and a few matching peripheral blood samples. The cohort included several male and two female infants, with donor ages spanning 7 to 244 days. After being mechanically released from the tissue, thymocytes were kept at -70 degrees C in pellets of roughly 10-30 million cells. A QIAsymphony instrument was used to extract genomic DNA from frozen cell pellets. The immunoSEQ multiplex PCR assay was used to amplify the TCRB and TCRAD loci from a standardized amount of quality-controlled genomic DNA. The V(D)J region was spanned by amplicons of a length sufficient to cover the CDR3 and to identify V and J genes. The amplicons were sequenced on an Illumina platform via the commercial immunoSEQ service. Primer bias and sequencing errors were corrected using previously described methods, and TCRAD and TCRB definitions followed the IMGT database. The repertoires were analysed using immunoSEQ Analyzer 3.0 and VDJTools for basic statistics, V/J segment usage, diversity estimates, rarefaction and pairwise overlap. To estimate diversity, the Chao1, ChaoE, Efron-Thisted, Shannon and inverse Simpson indices were applied, and diversity was also estimated on datasets down-sampled to the smallest sample. Repertoire overlap was determined by strict matching of CDR3 nucleotide sequence, V gene and J gene, and Jaccard-based multidimensional scaling clustering was applied. On average, thymus samples gave 650,000 to 850,000 unique TCRB clonotypes, whereas blood samples gave roughly 80,000.

Here the chain combines TRBV27 and TRBJ2-1; matching of 6 bases hints at TRBD1 as the D gene. Sequencing was done on a sample of thymocytes. The sequence came from a boy under three years old with a congenital heart defect. Donor details come from another sample of the same person, matched by shared clones. DNA sequence: TGTGCCAGCAGTTTAACGCGGACAGTCGATAGGTTCCATGAGCAGTTCTTC. This is translated as CASSLTRTVDRFHEQFF.